The 17 T cell receptor beta chains in this list originate from one sample, sequenced in a study of beta chain features in type 1 diabetes listed by TCRdb under 2018. Library preparation used the immunoSEQ multiplex PCR assay. The High Capacity cDNA Reverse Transcription Kit was used to reverse transcribe all of the isolated RNA, meaning that expressed TCRB transcripts were what got sequenced. Held by TCRdb, this immuneACCESS table contains in-frame sequences only and omits some clones. Under half of the omission traces to an unresolved V gene where checked; the cause of the rest is unknown. Recorded for this sample are 130,000 or so clones; 7% to 10% of them occurred a single time. Around 0.68% of the sample lies in the top ten. Material for sequencing was central memory CD4+ T cells from blood. These receptor sequences come from a man younger than 30 in good health.

The chain combines TRBV4-3 with TRBJ2-1; 9 bases are a match to TRBD2. Germline trimming cut 1 base from V and 6 bases from J; bases unmatched to any gene: 10. Germline CDR1 reads LGHNA; CDR2 reads YSLEER. The CDR3 length is 17 residues. CDR3 nucleotides: TGCGCCAGCAGCCAAGCAAACCTAGCGGGGTTGGGCAATGAGCAGTTCTTC. It encodes CASSQANLAGLGNEQFF.

This clone was observed many times. In nucleotides, the CDR3 is TGTGCCACCAGCTCCGGGTACCAAGAGACCCAGTACTTC. This gives the protein CATSSGYQETQYF. This chain joins TRBV15 and TRBJ2-5, with D unclear. Trimming pared 5 bases from V and 0 bases from J, leaving 7 bases between. CDR1 and CDR2 from the germline V gene are LNHNV and YYDKDF (reference sequence). The CDR3 spans 13 residues.

CDR3 residues: CASSLMGLASYNEQFF. CDR3 sequence (DNA): TGCGCCAGCAGCTTGATGGGACTAGCGAGCTACAATGAGCAGTTCTTC. The gene calls are TRBV5-1 and TRBJ2-1, with 10 bases aligning to TRBD2. This CDR3 comprises 16 residues. Trimming took 1 base from V and 3 from J; bases not matched to a gene: 4. The germline CDR1 and CDR2 sequences are SGHRS and YFSETQ.

This clone was seen a few times. V gene TRBV5-4 combines with J gene TRBJ1-2; TRBD1 aligns across 8 bases. CDR3 length: 15 residues. The germline V gene encodes CDR1 SGHNT and CDR2 YYREEE (reference sequence). Losses at the gene ends were 4 bases for V and 5 bases for J; bases not matched to a gene: 10. As DNA, the CDR3 is TGTGCCAGCAGCCAAGATTCGGACAGGGTTTATGGCTACACCTTC. Residues: CASSQDSDRVYGYTF.

There are many counts of this clone. V is TRBV29-1 and J is TRBJ1-1; perhaps TRBD1 as D (6 bases). Germline V gene lookup returns CDR1 SQVTM and CDR2 ANQGSEA. The CDR3 is 13 amino acids. Trimming cost V 6 bases and J 6 bases, with 17 bases left between them. The CDR3 DNA sequence: TGCAGCGTGACACAGGGAAATGGGGCTGAAGCTTTCTTT. This translates into CSVTQGNGAEAFF. Together with reference TRBV29-1 and TRBJ1-1, the CDR3 gives the full variable domain: SAVISQKPSRDICQRGTSLTIQCQVDSQVTMMFWYRQQPGQSLTLIATANQGSEATYESGFVIDKFPISRPNLTFSTLTVSNMSPEDSSIYLCSVTQGNGAEAFFGQGTRLTVV.

V usage is TRBV4-2 and J usage is TRBJ2-1, with D hard to call. This CDR3 region has 14 residues. V lost 0 bases to trimming and J lost 4 bases, with 7 bases between them. CDR1 and CDR2 from the germline V gene are LGHNA and YNFKEQ. The CDR3 region has the DNA TGTGCCAGCAGCCAAGATCAGTATTACAATGAGCAGTTCTTC. Translation gives CASSQDQYYNEQFF.

On this clone: This CDR3 is also generated by other DNA sequences in the sample. The chain couples TRBV18 to TRBJ1-4; possibly TRBD1 for D (5 bases). The CDR3 has 15 amino acids. Germline assignment: CDR1 KGHSH and CDR2 LQKENI. V lost 1 base and J lost 6, with 12 bases in between. CDR3 residues: CASSPRSGGDEKLFF. CDR3 sequence (DNA): TGTGCCAGCTCACCACGGTCTGGGGGGGATGAAAAACTGTTTTTT.

The rearrangement joins TRBV5-1 to TRBJ1-2, with 9 bases fitting TRBD1. The junction had 6 bases not matched to a gene; V was cut back by 3 bases and J by 6 bases. Germline V gives CDR1 SGHRS, CDR2 YFSETQ. CDR3 length: 14 residues. The CDR3 coding sequence is TGCGCCAGCAGCTCACAACAGGGGGCGGATGGCTACACCTTC. Translated, it gives CASSSQQGADGYTF.

This clone was found a few times. This chain connects TRBV19 to TRBJ2-1; the match to TRBD2 covers 8 bases. The trim removed 7 bases at V and 7 bases at J, leaving 9 bases unmatched. The CDR3 runs to 14 residues. Germline V lookup: CDR1 LNHDA, CDR2 SQIVND (reference sequence). The CDR3 DNA reads as TGTGCCAGTAACGATCGGGGGGGGTTGAATGAGCAGTTCTTC. Residues: CASNDRGGLNEQFF.

J is TRBJ1-2 and V is TRBV7-2; 10 bases align to TRBD1. J gave up 7 bases and V 6 bases, and 5 bases lay outside the gene matches. The length of the CDR3 is 13 residues. The germline V gene has CDR1 SGHTA and CDR2 FQGNSA. The CDR3 coding sequence is TGTGCCAGCAGGCGACAGGGGGCGTCTGGCTACACCTTC. Its translation: CASRRQGASGYTF.

This clone turned up a few times. The chain is built from TRBV5-4 and TRBJ2-5, with D perhaps TRBD1 (5 bases). Germline CDR1 SGHNT, CDR2 YYREEE (reference sequence). Trimming shortened V by 0 bases and J by 0 bases, and 9 bases separated the two germline ends. The CDR3 consists of 15 residues. CDR3 nucleotide sequence: TGTGCCAGCAGCTTGGCCAAGGACAACCAAGAGACCCAGTACTTC. As protein: CASSLAKDNQETQYF.

This clone has only a few counts. The chain is built from TRBV5-4 and TRBJ1-6, with TRBD1 matching 8 bases. Germline assignment: CDR1 SGHNT and CDR2 YYREEE (reference sequence). Germline trimming cut 4 bases from V and 7 bases from J; bases unmatched to any gene: 10. The CDR3 consists of 16 residues. As DNA, the CDR3 is TGTGCCAGCAGCCCAGGACAGGGAGGGAACAATTCACCCCTCCACTTT. Translation: CASSPGQGGNNSPLHF.

The J gene is TRBJ2-1, the V gene TRBV6-6; 9 nucleotides agree with TRBD2. Trimming at V came to 9 bases and at J to 9 bases, leaving 15 bases not matched to a gene. This CDR3 has 15 amino acids. Germline values: CDR1 MNHNY, CDR2 SVGAGI (reference sequence). The CDR3 is CASNLSGGLSGEQFF. For the CDR3, the DNA is TGTGCCAGTAACCTTAGCGGGGGCCTCTCGGGTGAGCAGTTCTTC.

This clone was observed at least ten times. V gene TRBV19 combines with J gene TRBJ1-4; 8 bases match TRBD1. Per germline, CDR1 LNHDA and CDR2 SQIVND (reference sequence). The CDR3 totals 13 residues. V gave up 6 bases and J gave up 6 bases; unmatched junction bases: 3. The CDR3 here is CASRDRVDEKLFF. The CDR3 DNA reads as TGTGCCAGTAGGGACAGGGTAGATGAAAAACTGTTTTTT.

This chain links TRBV7-2 with TRBJ2-7, with 11 bases lining up with TRBD1. Losses at the gene ends were 5 bases for V and 1 base for J; bases not matched to a gene: 13. The CDR3 consists of 18 residues. Germline CDR1 is SGHTA and CDR2 is FQGNSA. The chain's CDR3 is CASSPRIGQGANSYEQYF. Written as DNA, the CDR3 is TGTGCCAGCAGCCCGAGAATCGGACAGGGGGCCAATTCCTACGAGCAGTACTTC.

This clone was found a few times. The chain links TRBV2 to TRBJ2-1; 10 bases are shared with TRBD2. The CDR3 length is 18 residues. CDR1 SNHLY and CDR2 FYNNEI come from the germline V gene. The ends lost 0 bases at V and 5 bases at J; junction bases unmatched: 10. CDR3 coding DNA: TGTGCCAGCAGTGAAGCGTCTGGTAGCGGGGGGAAAAACAATGAGCAGTTCTTC. This gives the protein CASSEASGSGGKNNEQFF.

The J gene is TRBJ1-3, the V gene TRBV4-1, with D unresolved. The CDR3 covers 15 residues. The germline V gene has CDR1 MGHRA and CDR2 YSYEKL. Trimming took 2 bases from V and 0 from J, leaving 8 bases between them. CDR3 residues: CASSQRRSSGNTIYF. Written as DNA, the CDR3 is TGCGCCAGCAGCCAACGGCGGAGCTCTGGAAACACCATATATTTT.